This TCR beta chain was captured by sequencing in a study of early T cells in non-severe SARS-CoV-2 infection. Overall study context: Unsorted whole blood bulk RNA was sequenced, with unpaired chains. Study-wide points: CD4 and private specificities were missed by VDJdb matching, which favored anti-spike CD8 responses.

Comment on this clonotype: What it recognizes is unknown.

Unique molecular identifiers were affixed to single, distinct cDNA molecules. TCRdb reanalysed the 5' RACE reads using MiXCR and keeps one entry per CDR3 protein. This sample carries 85,000 to 95,000 distinct CDR3 sequences, 16% of them seen once, and the ten largest clones take 4.5% to 6%. Germline CDR1 is LGHNA and CDR2 is YNFKEQ. V lost 0 bases, J lost 4 bases, and 13 bases lay in between. The length of the CDR3 is 16 residues. J is TRBJ2-1 and V is TRBV4-2; no reliable D call. The clonotype comes from an adult who was a healthcare worker with PCR-confirmed SARS-CoV-2 infection or an uninfected control (not recorded which). Here the sequenced sample was whole blood, taken at baseline. The CDR3 nucleotides read TGTGCCAGCAGCCAAGAACTGCTGGCCAGGTACAATGAGCAGTTCTTC. Translation gives CASSQELLARYNEQFF.